This paragraph reports one T cell receptor beta chain. Its antigen is unidentified. With 60 Vbeta and 13 Jbeta primers, the PCR was carried out. Data came from immunoSEQ multiplex PCR; TCRdb stores just in-frame clones and leaves some out. This table holds tens of thousands of clones, more than 70% found once. These data belong to a study of cytomegalovirus exposure and HLA in healthy donors. The study, taken as a whole, reports: Later, an analysis found that common viral pathogens appeared to be linked with several of the most significant clusters.

Germline V lookup: CDR1 MGHRA, CDR2 YSYEKL. The ends lost 1 base at V and 6 bases at J; junction bases unmatched: 6. This CDR3 has 15 residues. Those who donated were healthy bone marrow donors. In nominal health when sampled, donors likely had unrecorded immune exposures nonetheless. The sequence was collected from a man in his fifties or sixties in good health and CMV-seropositive. The gene calls are TRBV4-1 and TRBJ2-5; 9 nucleotides line up with TRBD1. The sequenced sample was PBMCs. The CDR3 coding sequence is TGCGCCAGCAGCCAAGGGGCGGGACAGGGTAAGACCCAGTACTTC. Its protein product is CASSQGAGQGKTQYF.